The 22 T cell receptor beta chains presented below share a single source sample, sequenced in a study of human T cells and chemical hapten exposure. MiXCR, run by TCRdb on the RACE reads, gives a single entry per CDR3 protein. Of over 55,000 distinct CDR3 sequences in the sample, approximately 12% are singletons; the top ten hold approximately 1.5%. Time point of the sample: patch test 3, about 24 weeks after DPC sensitization. Treatment reported: therapeutic diphenylcyclopropenone sensitization with weekly scalp DPC. The material sequenced was whole blood, taken in connection with sensitization to the hapten diphenylcyclopropenone (DPC). These receptors were taken from a woman in her fifties or sixties with alopecia areata. Some clones in this sample may be carry-over from other donors' samples.

This clonotype came up many times. J is TRBJ1-1 and V is TRBV18, with 7 bases identical to TRBD1. V lost 3 bases, J lost 0 bases, and 1 base stayed unmatched. The CDR3 has 14 amino acids. Germline-derived CDR1 and CDR2 are KGHSH and LQKENI. The DNA of the CDR3 is TGTGCCAGCTCACCGGGACAGATGAACACTGAAGCTTTCTTT. Translating it yields CASSPGQMNTEAFF.

The sample holds a few counts of this clonotype. The chain is built from TRBV24-1 and TRBJ1-1; no clear D. The V end was cut by 3 bases, the J end by 3 bases, with 10 bases between. Germline V gives CDR1 KGHDR, CDR2 SFDVKD. This CDR3 spans 14 amino acids. CDR3 DNA: TGTGCCACCAGTGATGGCCACGGAGACACTGAAGCTTTCTTT. Protein product: CATSDGHGDTEAFF.

The chain couples TRBV6-2 or TRBV6-3 to TRBJ1-5; possibly TRBD1 for D (5 bases). The V gene's germline CDR1 is MNHEY and CDR2 SVGEGT. Trimming took off 2 bases at V and 3 bases at J, with 20 bases between the two ends. The CDR3 runs to 18 residues. The CDR3 region is CASSYSRGLTIFNQPQHF. DNA of the CDR3: TGTGCCAGCAGTTACAGCCGGGGCCTTACCATTTTCAATCAGCCCCAGCATTTT.

This clonotype was recorded a few times. This sequence joins TRBV10-3 and TRBJ1-2; TRBD1 might be the D (6 bases). The ends were cut back, 4 bases at V and 2 bases at J, with 11 bases in the middle. Germline V gene lookup returns CDR1 ENHRY and CDR2 SYGVKD. The CDR3 is made up of 14 amino acids. The CDR3 nucleotides read TGTGCCATCAGTGGACAGGCAACGAACTATGGCTACACCTTC. The encoded protein is CAISGQATNYGYTF.

In this sample, this clonotype turned up a few times. At one of its ends the junction is not consistent with the germline gene, which may arise from a read error. The J gene is TRBJ1-1, the V gene TRBV20-1; D is unclear. Germline V CDR1 and CDR2: DFQATT, SNEGSKA (reference sequence). This CDR3 contains 16 residues. The CDR3 protein is CSPRDIPRGRGTEAFF. In nucleotides, the CDR3 is TGCAGTCCTAGAGATATCCCTCGGGGTCGAGGGACTGAAGCTTTCTTT.

About this clonotype itself: Germline and junction disagree at one end, which may indicate a read error. The J gene is TRBJ1-3, the V gene TRBV3-1; D gene ambiguous. Germline assignment: CDR1 LGHDT and CDR2 YNNKEL (reference sequence). CDR3 length: 15 residues. The chain's CDR3 is CVSSRLSSSGNTIYF. The CDR3, as DNA: TGTGTCAGCAGCCGGTTATCGAGCTCTGGAAACACCATATATTTT.

This clonotype appeared many times. Germline and junction disagree at one end, which may indicate a read error. The chain uses TRBV5-1 and TRBJ1-2; D perhaps matches TRBD1 (5 bases). The CDR3 runs to 16 residues. CDR1 is SGHRS, CDR2 YFSETQ, per germline. The CDR3 region has the DNA TGCGCCAACAGCTTGGGCGCAGGGTACTCATCCTATGGCTACACCTTC. This gives the protein CANSLGAGYSSYGYTF.

This clonotype has just a few counts. The chain is built from TRBV5-1 and TRBJ2-1, with 10 bases aligning to TRBD2. The V segment lost 4 bases and the J segment 9 bases; nucleotides outside the gene matches: 10. The germline CDR1 and CDR2 sequences are SGHRS and YFSETQ. The CDR3 consists of 15 residues. The CDR3 is CASSGLAGAWVEQFF. CDR3 sequence (DNA): TGCGCCAGCAGCGGTCTAGCGGGAGCCTGGGTTGAGCAGTTCTTC.

This clonotype was seen only a few times. The V call is TRBV4-2, the J call TRBJ2-3, with D possibly being TRBD2 (5 bases). Trimming took off 4 bases at V and 0 bases at J, with 14 bases between the two ends. Per germline, CDR1 LGHNA and CDR2 YNFKEQ. This CDR3 comprises 16 residues. For the CDR3, the DNA is TGTGCCAGCAGCCTCCTCGTAGGAGGCAGCACAGATACGCAGTATTTT. This translates into CASSLLVGGSTDTQYF.

The chain links TRBV7-8 to TRBJ2-1; D call uncertain. This CDR3 is 14 amino acids long. CDR1 is SGHVS and CDR2 is FQNEAQ in the germline V gene. V was clipped by 1 base and J by 3 bases, with 7 bases between them. The CDR3: CASSLGADYNEQFF. The DNA for the CDR3 is TGTGCCAGCAGCTTAGGGGCAGACTACAATGAGCAGTTCTTC. The complete variable domain, with remaining parts taken from reference TRBV7-8 and TRBJ2-1, reads GAGVSQSPRYKVAKRGQDVALRCDPISGHVSLFWYQQALGQGPEFLTYFQNEAQLDKSGLPSDRFFAERPEGSVSTLKIQRTQQEDSAVYLCASSLGADYNEQFFGPGTRLTVL.

This clonotype appeared a few times. The chain uses TRBV18 and TRBJ1-1; TRBD1 matches 8 bases. The CDR3 contains 16 residues. V was pared by 6 bases and J by 0 bases, with 9 bases of the junction left unmatched. CDR1 is KGHSH and CDR2 is LQKENI in the germline V gene. CDR3 bases: TGTGCCAGCTCCCACCGGACAGGGCACGTGAACACTGAAGCTTTCTTT. Its protein product is CASSHRTGHVNTEAFF.

This clonotype turned up a few times. V and J are TRBV5-5 and TRBJ1-1; D uncertain. This CDR3 contains 12 residues. The V gene's germline CDR1 is SGHKS and CDR2 YYEKEE (reference sequence). V shed 1 base and J shed 5 bases, with 6 bases lying between them. Written as DNA, the CDR3 is TGTGCCAGCAGCTTGACGCAGACTGAAGCTTTCTTT. Translating it yields CASSLTQTEAFF.

The chain has TRBV9 and TRBJ2-5, with D possibly being TRBD1 (6 bases). The V gene's germline CDR1 is SGDLS and CDR2 YYNGEE. V shed 2 bases and J shed 1 base, with 9 bases lying between them. This CDR3 is 14 amino acids long. As DNA, the CDR3 is TGTGCCAGCAGCGTCAGGGGCAGCCAAGAGACCCAGTACTTC. Encoded protein: CASSVRGSQETQYF.

This clonotype was observed many times. The V and J genes are TRBV6-5 and TRBJ1-2, with 12 nucleotides matching TRBD1. J lost 7 bases, V lost 6 bases, and 9 bases had no gene match. Germline V lookup: CDR1 MNHEY, CDR2 SVGAGI. This CDR3 is 15 amino acids long. Here the CDR3 DNA reads TGTGCCAGCAGGTTCGCCGGGACAGGGGGCTTTGGCTACACCTTC. It codes for CASRFAGTGGFGYTF.

This clonotype was recorded many times. This sequence joins TRBV19 and TRBJ1-2; tentatively, D is TRBD1 (5 bases). The V end was cut by 6 bases, the J end by 8 bases, with 19 bases between. Germline V lookup: CDR1 LNHDA, CDR2 SQIVND (reference sequence). The CDR3 is 14 residues long. The CDR3 protein is CASSYRDGRSGYTF. The CDR3 DNA reads TGTGCCAGTAGCTACCGGGACGGAAGAAGCGGCTACACCTTC.

Concerning this clonotype: A much larger clone is a single base away; this may be a read error. The chain has TRBV28 and TRBJ2-7; D possibly corresponds to TRBD1 (5 bases). This CDR3 is built from 14 residues. V shed 7 bases and J shed 3 bases, with 16 bases lying between them. From germline, CDR1 is MDHEN and CDR2 SYDVKM. As DNA, the CDR3 is TGTGCCAGCATTCCTTCAGGGTTCAACTACGAGCAGTACTTC. It is translated as CASIPSGFNYEQYF.

This clonotype was counted a few times. The CDR3, as DNA: TGCAGTGCTGCTCGGCAGGGACAATACTCCTACGAGCAGTACTTC. This sequence encodes CSAARQGQYSYEQYF. The chain has TRBV20-1 and TRBJ2-7; a possible D gene is TRBD1 (6 bases). The CDR3 has 15 amino acids. V was trimmed by 5 bases and J by 0 bases, leaving 17 bases between them. Germline V gives CDR1 DFQATT, CDR2 SNEGSKA (reference sequence).

This clonotype was seen many times. The rearrangement uses TRBV11-2 and TRBJ2-5; 9 nucleotides match TRBD1. This CDR3 region has 19 residues. Germline V gene lookup returns CDR1 SGHAT and CDR2 FQNNGV. Losses at the gene ends were 3 bases for V and 0 bases for J; bases not matched to a gene: 14. The CDR3 loop is CASSFGTGTPSLYQETQYF. Written as DNA, the CDR3 is TGTGCCAGCAGCTTCGGGACAGGGACCCCCTCCTTGTACCAAGAGACCCAGTACTTC. The full variable domain, with the rest looked up from reference TRBV11-2 and TRBJ2-5, is EAGVAQSPRYKIIEKRQSVAFWCNPISGHATLYWYQQILGQGPKLLIQFQNNGVVDDSQLPKDRFSAERLKGVDSTLKIQPAKLEDSAVYLCASSFGTGTPSLYQETQYFGPGTRLLVL.

The rearrangement uses TRBV6-2 or TRBV6-3 and TRBJ1-5, with D hard to call. V was shortened by 2 bases and J by 0 bases, with 5 bases between the two germline ends. The CDR3 runs 14 residues. Germline V lookup: CDR1 MNHEY, CDR2 SVGEGT. The CDR3 nucleotides are TGTGCCAGCAGTTACAGATTTAGCAATCAGCCCCAGCATTTT. Its protein product is CASSYRFSNQPQHF.

The table lists this clonotype with a few counts. This sequence joins TRBV7-8 and TRBJ2-2; D is unclear. Germline CDR1 SGHVS, CDR2 FQNEAQ. With 1 base removed from V and 6 bases from J, the gap between germline ends came to 6 bases. The CDR3 is made up of 13 amino acids. DNA for the CDR3: TGTGCCAGCAGCTTAGACCAAGCCGGGGAGCTGTTTTTT. Its translation: CASSLDQAGELFF.

The chain combines TRBV7-9 with TRBJ2-7; tentative D call: TRBD2 (6 bases). The germline CDR1 and CDR2 sequences are SEHNR and FQNEAQ (reference sequence). V lost 4 bases to trimming and J lost 2 bases, with 15 bases between them. The length of the CDR3 is 15 residues. The CDR3 protein is CASSSDGLYPYEQYF. For the CDR3, the DNA is TGTGCCAGCAGCTCAGACGGACTATATCCCTACGAGCAGTACTTC.

This clonotype was detected once. In DNA, the CDR3 is TGTGCCAGCAGCCCTTTGGGGGGACACCACTACGAGCAGTACTTC. Its translation is CASSPLGGHHYEQYF. This chain joins TRBV14 and TRBJ2-7; D may correspond to TRBD1 or TRBD2 (6 bases each). The CDR3 covers 15 residues. From germline, CDR1 is SGHDN and CDR2 FVKESK. V was shortened by 4 bases and J by 3 bases, with 16 bases between the two germline ends.